This T cell receptor beta chain was identified in a study of blood T cell repertoires in COVID-19 (TCRdb year 2020). Turning to the overall study: Samples covering the acute and convalescent phases of COVID-19 were provided by collaborators in the United States, Italy and Spain. The prospective study material was composed of cDNA or gDNA derived from T cells, B-cell-depleted T cells, or PBMCs. The dataset comprised deeply sampled blood TCRbeta repertoires from subjects exposed to, actively infected with, or recovered from COVID-19. The repertoires were released in a freely available public database meant as a resource for research on the immune response to SARS-CoV-2. The samples were drawn from the first 160 participants of the ongoing ImmuneRACE study and from some 1,300 subjects provided by 6 global collaborators. Nearly every sample came with metadata listing a de-identified subject ID, COVID-19 status, age in years and sex. Where available, HLA class I and class II types were taken from metadata supplied by the sample provider and were not determined by assay-based typing.

Results the study describes overall, beyond this receptor: The amount of clinical and demographic metadata varied by source and participant and was provided uncurated.

As concerns this clone: What antigen it recognizes has not been identified. No much larger clonotype is one base removed from it; base qualities were not supplied.

Collaborating institutions collected whole blood in K2EDTA tubes following their own protocols. For TCRbeta analysis, collaborators shipped samples in one of three forms: frozen whole blood, isolated PBMCs, or DNA extracted from either of those sample types. The V and J ends are trimmed by 3 bases and 5 bases, leaving 14 bases between them. Via the germline V gene (reference sequence), CDR1 is LNHDA and CDR2 SQIVND. The CDR3 numbers 15 residues from cysteine through phenylalanine. Only the CDR3 portion is preserved as DNA: 45 bases, with reading frame beginning at the first base. TCRbeta CDR3 regions were amplified from genomic DNA by means of the immunoSEQ Assay, a bias-controlled multiplex PCR. The authors' pipeline ran thus. The number of nucleated cells in each sample was estimated by amplification of reference gene primers within the assay. Sequence reads were collapsed and filtered to measure the absolute abundance of every unique TCRbeta CDR3 rearrangement. Productive Simpson clonality was computed per sample as the square root of Simpson's diversity index over productive rearrangements. The table was pulled from immuneACCESS by TCRdb, which kept in-frame rearrangements only. Such tables lose some clones; where checked, under half of the loss comes from unresolved V genes, and the rest has no known cause. D and trimming come from the DNA, and the V and J calls and clone size come from that table. A total of under 85,000 clones appear in this sample, approximately 87% of them only once. The top ten clonotypes cover around a sixth of the sample.

The sequence derives from a man of 80 years or more in a cohort sampled during active COVID-19. This chain joins TRBV19 to TRBJ2-1, with TRBD2 perhaps the D gene, on 7 matching bases. Sequenced material: peripheral blood. The CDR3 protein sequence reads: CASSIIRGANNEQFF. The DNA reads as follows: TGTGCCAGTAGTATTATCCGGGGGGCGAACAATGAGCAGTTCTTC.